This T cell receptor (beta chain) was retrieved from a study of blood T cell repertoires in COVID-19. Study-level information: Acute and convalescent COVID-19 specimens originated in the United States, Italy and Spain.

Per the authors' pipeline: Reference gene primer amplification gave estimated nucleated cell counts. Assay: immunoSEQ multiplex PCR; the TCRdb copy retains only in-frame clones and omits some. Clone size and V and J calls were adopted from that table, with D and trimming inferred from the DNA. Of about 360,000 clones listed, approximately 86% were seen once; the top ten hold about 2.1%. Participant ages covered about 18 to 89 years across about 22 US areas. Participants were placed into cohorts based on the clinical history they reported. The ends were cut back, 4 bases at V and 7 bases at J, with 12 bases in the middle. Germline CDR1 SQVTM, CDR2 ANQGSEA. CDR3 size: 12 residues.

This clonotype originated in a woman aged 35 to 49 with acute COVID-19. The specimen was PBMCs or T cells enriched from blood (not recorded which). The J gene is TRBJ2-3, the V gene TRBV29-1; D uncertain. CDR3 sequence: CSVVGNRNTQYF. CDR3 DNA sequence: TGCAGCGTTGTGGGCAATCGGAATACGCAGTATTTT.